The next 10 T cell receptor beta chains were all read from a single sample in a study of blood T cell repertoires in COVID-19. Clones were sequenced by immunoSEQ multiplex PCR, and TCRdb holds only the in-frame ones, with some missing. The data show over 250,000 clones, under 90% seen once. Input material: peripheral blood. The source is a woman aged 45-60 years who had recovered from COVID-19.

This chain links TRBV4-3 with TRBJ2-5; TRBD1 agrees at 8 bases. The CDR3 length is 15 residues. Germline V gives CDR1 LGHNA, CDR2 YSLEER. The V and J ends lost 1 base and 5 bases, in that order; junction bases with no gene match: 6. CDR3 region: CASSQGTGTFETQYF. The CDR3 DNA is TGCGCCAGCAGCCAAGGGACAGGGACTTTCGAGACCCAGTACTTC.

The J gene is TRBJ2-4, the V gene TRBV10-1, with 8 bases lining up with TRBD2. Germline V lookup: CDR1 WNHNN, CDR2 SYGVQD (reference sequence). The CDR3 is made up of 15 amino acids. J was trimmed by 3 bases and V by 5 bases; bases with no gene match: 6. The CDR3 spells CASSFTSGYKNIQYF. The CDR3 bases are TGCGCCAGCAGTTTCACTAGCGGTTACAAAAACATTCAGTACTTC.

The rearrangement uses TRBV28 and TRBJ1-1, with D possibly TRBD1 on 5 matching bases. With 5 bases removed from V and 1 base from J, the gap between germline ends came to 11 bases. Germline V gene sequence: CDR1 MDHEN, CDR2 SYDVKM. CDR3 length: 14 amino acids. The CDR3, as DNA: TGTGCCAGCAGTACCCTTCAGGGGAACACTGAAGCTTTCTTT. It yields the protein CASSTLQGNTEAFF. The variable domain in full, with the rest retrieved from reference TRBV28 and TRBJ1-1, is DVKVTQSSRYLVKRTGEKVFLECVQDMDHENMFWYRQDPGLGLRLIYFSYDVKMKEKGDIPEGYSVSREKKERFSLILESASTNQTSMYLCASSTLQGNTEAFFGQGTRLTVV.

The rearrangement links TRBV29-1 to TRBJ1-2, with a possible D match to TRBD1 (6 bases). Trimming left V 1 base short and J 2 bases short, with 23 bases between. This CDR3 has 18 residues. Per the germline V gene, CDR1 is SQVTM and CDR2 is ANQGSEA. CDR3: CSVEGQVALGQRNYGYTF. The CDR3 DNA reads as TGCAGCGTTGAAGGGCAAGTGGCATTAGGACAGAGGAACTATGGCTACACCTTC.

The rearrangement uses TRBV7-2 and TRBJ2-1; 7 bases line up with TRBD2. The CDR3 loop spans 15 amino acids. V shed 1 base, J shed 7 bases, and the junction held 7 bases outside the gene matches. From germline, CDR1 is SGHTA and CDR2 FQGNSA. CDR3 sequence (DNA): TGTGCCAGCAGCTTAGTAGGCGGGAGCGGGAATGAGCAGTTCTTC. This gives the protein CASSLVGGSGNEQFF. Drawing the rest from reference TRBV7-2 and TRBJ2-1, the complete variable domain is GAGVSQSPSNKVTEKGKDVELRCDPISGHTALYWYRQSLGQGLEFLIYFQGNSAPDKSGLPSDRFSAERTGGSVSTLTIQRTQQEDSAVYLCASSLVGGSGNEQFFGPGTRLTVL.

The chain links TRBV19 to TRBJ1-5, with 9 bases lining up with TRBD1. V was pared by 6 bases and J by 2 bases, with 11 bases of the junction left unmatched. CDR3 length equals 17 residues. Germline CDR1 and CDR2: LNHDA and SQIVND (reference sequence). The CDR3 DNA reads TGTGCCAGTAGAATCATCTCTACAGGGGGCGGCAATCAGCCCCAGCATTTT. Translating it yields CASRIISTGGGNQPQHF.

This clone has ten or more counts. The CDR3 spells CAWSIGEGDEQYF. CDR3 DNA: TGTGCCTGGAGTATCGGGGAGGGGGACGAGCAGTACTTC. V usage is TRBV30 and J usage is TRBJ2-7; perhaps TRBD2 as D (7 bases). V lost 2 bases, J lost 5 bases, and 13 bases lay in between. Germline values: CDR1 GTSNPN, CDR2 SVGIG (reference sequence). This CDR3 has 13 residues.

By frequency in the sample, this clone is medium-sized. The rearrangement links TRBV4-2 to TRBJ1-3, with TRBD1 matching over 10 bases. The CDR3 is made up of 15 amino acids. The germline gives CDR1 LGHNA, CDR2 YNFKEQ. V lost 1 base to trimming and J lost 8 bases; unmatched junction nucleotides: 5. CDR3 in amino acids: CASSQATGGGDTIYF. CDR3 bases: TGTGCCAGCAGCCAAGCGACAGGGGGCGGGGACACCATATATTTT.

This chain connects TRBV2 to TRBJ2-1, with 8 positions matching TRBD2. Germline-derived CDR1 and CDR2 are SNHLY and FYNNEI. This CDR3 has 15 residues. Trimming at V came to 4 bases and at J to 7 bases, leaving 9 bases not matched to a gene. CDR3 in DNA: TGTGCCAGCAGTGTAAGAGGAACTAGCGGAAATGAGCAGTTCTTC. Its translation: CASSVRGTSGNEQFF.

V gene TRBV28 combines with J gene TRBJ1-1, with D maybe TRBD1 (5 bases). Germline CDR1 reads MDHEN; CDR2 reads SYDVKM. With 6 bases removed from V and 7 bases from J, the gap between germline ends came to 12 bases. This CDR3 has 12 residues. The CDR3 DNA reads as TGTGCCAGCAGGGCCTTCAGGGATGAAGCTTTCTTT. Translation: CASRAFRDEAFF.